This TCR beta chain was captured by sequencing in a study of blood T cell repertoires in COVID-19. TCRdb keeps only in-frame clones here, not all; method: immunoSEQ multiplex PCR. The sample lists tens of thousands of clones, around 79% occurring once. The germline V gene has CDR1 KGHDR and CDR2 SFDVKD. V lost 5 bases and J lost 3, with 11 bases in between. The CDR3 has 14 amino acids. The sample consisted of peripheral blood. This receptor was identified in a woman between 65 and 79 years old with acute or convalescent COVID-19. V gene TRBV24-1 combines with J gene TRBJ2-3, with D perhaps TRBD2 (7 bases). The CDR3 sequence: CATSVGGRTDTQYF. The CDR3 nucleotides read TGTGCCACCAGTGTCGGGGGGCGAACAGATACGCAGTATTTT.